This T cell receptor (beta chain) came from a study of blood T cell repertoires in COVID-19. Across the whole study: From the United States, Italy and Spain came samples of acute and convalescent COVID-19.

Repertoires were generated with immunoSEQ multiplex PCR, while TCRdb's copy carries only in-frame clones and drops some. The sample lists tens of thousands of clones, roughly 89% seen once, with roughly 5.4% in the top ten. Deletions cut 0 bases from V and 8 bases from J, with 14 bases between. Germline V lookup: CDR1 MNHEY, CDR2 SVGAGI. This CDR3 has 16 residues. The sample taken for sequencing was peripheral blood. V gene TRBV6-5 combines with J gene TRBJ1-6, with a weak D call TRBD1 (5 bases). This clonotype originated in a man aged 55 to 69 with acute or convalescent COVID-19. CDR3 amino acids: CASSYSSNRLDSPLHF. CDR3 nucleotide sequence: TGTGCCAGCAGTTACTCGTCAAACAGGCTCGATTCACCCCTCCACTTT.